These 5 T cell receptor beta chains originate from one sample sequenced in a study of vaccination and CD4 T cells after COVID-19. For these TCRs, the target antigens are not known. Cultured CD4+ T cell DNA underwent sequencing with the Oncomine TCR Beta short-read assay. A single record per CDR3 protein comes from TCRdb applying MiXCR to the PCR reads. The sample records some 9,900 distinct CDR3 sequences, approximately 25% being singletons. The sample's treatment: roughly 10-day PBMC culture with coronavirus spike peptide pools or control peptides (ViraFEST assay). Here the sequenced sample was CD4+ T cells from blood, cultured in vitro, taken before SARS-CoV-2 vaccination. The receptors shown here come from a human donor who received a COVID-19 vaccine.

This clonotype was counted between two and nine times. The rearrangement uses TRBV6-5 and TRBJ2-5; TRBD2 matches at 14 bases. Trimming at V came to 4 bases and at J to 5 bases, leaving 9 bases not matched to a gene. This CDR3 spans 17 amino acids. The germline CDR1 and CDR2 sequences are MNHEY and SVGAGI. CDR3 sequence (DNA): TGTGCCAGCAGTTCAGGACTAGCGGGGGGCGATAGGGAGACCCAGTACTTC. Amino acid sequence: CASSSGLAGGDRETQYF.

This clonotype is categorized as medium-sized. The V and J genes are TRBV6-5 and TRBJ1-1; 7 bases are shared with TRBD1. This CDR3 has 15 residues. V shed 1 base, J shed 5 bases, and the junction held 7 bases outside the gene matches. CDR1 is MNHEY, CDR2 SVGAGI, per germline. The CDR3 nucleotides read TGTGCCAGCAGTTACTTCAAAAGGGGGCTGACTGAAGCTTTCTTT. Translation gives CASSYFKRGLTEAFF.

This clonotype came up once. The chain links TRBV7-9 to TRBJ2-7, with 9 bases matching TRBD1. Germline CDR1 reads SEHNR; CDR2 reads FQNEAQ (reference sequence). The CDR3 runs to 17 residues. V was pared by 5 bases and J by 3 bases, with 14 bases of the junction left unmatched. The CDR3 reads CASSPPLWGQGIYEQYF. The CDR3 bases are TGTGCCAGCAGCCCCCCCTTGTGGGGACAGGGCATCTACGAGCAGTACTTC.

The chain uses TRBV6-1 and TRBJ1-5; D gene ambiguous. The CDR3 covers 14 residues. Germline V gives CDR1 MNHNS, CDR2 SASEGT. Trimming left V 0 bases short and J 7 bases short, with 10 bases between. In DNA form, the CDR3 reads TGTGCCAGCAGTGAAGCGCAGAGTGGACAGCCCCAGCATTTT. Its protein is CASSEAQSGQPQHF.

This clonotype was recorded a few times. The gene calls are TRBV10-3 and TRBJ1-2; D ambiguous. The germline gives CDR1 ENHRY, CDR2 SYGVKD. CDR3 length: 13 amino acids. Trimming shortened V by 3 bases and J by 2 bases, and 7 bases separated the two germline ends. DNA for the CDR3: TGTGCCATCAGTGATCGGGCAAACTATGGCTACACCTTC. It is translated as CAISDRANYGYTF.